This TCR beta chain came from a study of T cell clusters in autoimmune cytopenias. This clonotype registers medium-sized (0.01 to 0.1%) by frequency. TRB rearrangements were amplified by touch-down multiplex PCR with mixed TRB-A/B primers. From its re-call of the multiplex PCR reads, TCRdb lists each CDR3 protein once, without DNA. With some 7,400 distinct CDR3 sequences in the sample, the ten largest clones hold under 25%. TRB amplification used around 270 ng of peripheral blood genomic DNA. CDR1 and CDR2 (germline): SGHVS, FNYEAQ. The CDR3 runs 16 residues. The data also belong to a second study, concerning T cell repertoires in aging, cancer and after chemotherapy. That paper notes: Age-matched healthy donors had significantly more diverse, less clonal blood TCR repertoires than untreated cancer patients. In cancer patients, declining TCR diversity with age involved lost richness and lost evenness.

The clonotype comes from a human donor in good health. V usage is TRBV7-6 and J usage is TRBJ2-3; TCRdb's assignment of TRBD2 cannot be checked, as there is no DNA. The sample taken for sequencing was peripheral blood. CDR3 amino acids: CASSLGTSGTTDTQYF.